This TCR beta chain comes out of a study of regulatory T cells in long-lasting Graves disease (dated by TCRdb to about 2021). For context, the study as a whole: Antithyroid drugs had been taken for less than 3 months by newly diagnosed Graves' disease patients. Persistent Graves' disease patients were compared with newly diagnosed Graves' disease patients by peripheral blood TCR sequencing and RNA sequencing. The study was conducted in China and was registered as a clinical trial. TCR sequencing covered 13 persistent and about 20 newly diagnosed Graves' disease patients, approximately 33 samples in total. Findings and caveats that apply to the study as a whole: As a limitation, the authors acknowledged that the small sample size may reduce accuracy. The study examined only peripheral blood because the primary lesion, thyroid tissue, could not be accessed. More public clonotypes were shared among persistent patients (more than 2,500) than among newly diagnosed patients (roughly 1,000). Preferential use of TRBV28, TRBJ1-2 and TRBJ2-5 was observed in persistent disease, whereas TRBV20-1 and TRBJ2-1 were favored in newly diagnosed disease. Lower TCR Shannon entropy and fewer highly expanded clones were observed in persistent Graves' disease patients than in newly diagnosed patients, which suggested clonal expansion. Only the TCR beta chain was sequenced and analyzed.

Library construction relied on multiplex PCR. Instrument on record: Illumina HiSeq 4000. CDR3 regions were amplified by Arm-PCR with iRepertoire HTBI primers to construct TCR beta libraries. Gel purification was performed on PCR products prior to sequencing. In the paper's pipeline: Gene usage analysis of CDR3 amino acid clonotypes relied on the 60 or so TRBV and 12 to 15 TRBJ segments identified across samples. COPE and FqMerger were used to merge filtered high-quality paired reads into contigs. BLAST was used to align contigs to IMGT TRBV, TRBD and TRBJ reference genes, with CDR3 defined following IMGT. Any clonotype with a frequency above 0.1% was counted as a highly expanded clone. Repertoire diversity was measured by Shannon entropy, and V-J evenness by the Gini coefficient. Public clonotypes were defined as clonotypes shared by more than one individual. TCRdb redid the processing of the public reads, applying fastp at Q25 and MiXCR, and retained in-frame beta chains. Records with the same CDR3 protein are collapsed into one entry carrying the most frequent genes and DNA. For this entry, the V and J calls and clone size follow TCRdb and not the study's own pipeline. The sample records about 440,000 distinct CDR3 sequences, over 15% of which are singletons. Of the sample, approximately 22% falls within the top ten clones.

Points on this clonotype: There is no known antigen for this receptor. Base qualities are not provided; no much larger clone lies one nucleotide away.

The meaning of the sample's time point label: newly diagnosed GD, antithyroid drugs for less than 3 months. RNA was extracted from PBMCs in TRIzol for both TCR sequencing and RNA sequencing. The diagnosis of Graves' disease was made according to American Thyroid Association guidelines. Patients were recruited from an endocrinology department in Xi'an, China. From each patient, approximately 10 milliliters of peripheral blood was collected into an EDTA anticoagulant tube. PBMCs were isolated by Ficoll Paque Plus density gradient separation without further T cell sorting. An Agilent 2100 Bioanalyzer and agarose gel were used to check RNA quality, and a NanoDrop 2000 was used to measure RNA concentration. Looking up the germline V gene yields CDR1 KGHSH and CDR2 LQKENI. V drops 6 bases and J drops 5 bases, leaving 11 bases in between. The CDR3, from cysteine to phenylalanine, totals 13 residues. Only the CDR3 portion is preserved as DNA: 39 bases, with reading frame beginning at the first base.

The sample was also linked to a second study, of T cells in Graves' hyperthyroidism and ophthalmopathy. That second report states: Stable Graves' hyperthyroidism was defined as the absence of progression to ophthalmopathy over 18 months of follow-up. Hyperthyroidism patients were newly diagnosed, had a disease duration of under 2 months, and were aged 18 to 65 years. Any patient with an uncontrolled infection, another autoimmune disease, pregnancy or lactation was excluded. Diagnoses relied on clinical symptoms, serum thyroxine and TRAb, thyroid ultrasound and orbital computed tomography. The first round of RT-PCR for the TCR CDR3 was performed with the HTBI primer set and the Qiagen OneStep RT-PCR kit. Most expanded thyroid clonotypes (frequency above 0.001) were also detected in blood, a finding suggesting that blood repertoires may reflect thyroid immune responses. A 13 V-J signature model separated ophthalmopathy from stable hyperthyroidism, with approximately 87% sensitivity and around 84% specificity in cross-validation and 80%/75% in testing. In validation, the model predicted progression to ophthalmopathy a median of about 6.5 months before onset, with 65% to 71% sensitivity and 72.22% specificity. To identify TCR V-J signatures that set the groups apart, the researchers used a discovery cohort of 95 to 100 patients, made up of approximately 43 with Graves' ophthalmopathy and about 60 with stable Graves' hyperthyroidism. An independent validation cohort of under 20 hyperthyroidism patients and 17 patients who later progressed to ophthalmopathy tested prospective prediction of ophthalmopathy. The roughly 100 discovery patients were randomly split 7:3 into training and test sets. The study also compared thyroid tissue and blood T-cell repertoires from more than five Graves' hyperthyroidism patients. After sampling, hyperthyroidism patients received methimazole starting at 30 mg daily, and ophthalmopathy patients received high-dose intravenous methylprednisolone. Libraries were constructed in a second round of multiplex PCR, after which size selection and purification were carried out. Sequencing of the libraries was done on an Illumina HiSeq2000 using paired-end 100 bp reads. SOAPnuke was used to process the raw data, removing reads that contained adapters or uncalled bases, had a mean Phred below 15, or lacked an exact match to the constant primer or identifier. COPE v1.2.5 was used to merge high-quality paired reads, and clonotypes were defined as unique nucleotide sequences. Clonotypes were aligned to IMGT TRBV, TRBD and TRBJ reference segments using MiTCR v1.1. Analysis was restricted to V-J combinations with a frequency above 0.0001, which covered 99.2% of repertoires. A TCS score was defined as the ratio of F50 (clonal expansion) to E x V (chaos), with BLOSUM62-based TCRdist applied between CDR3 peptides within each V-J. Welch's t-statistics and random forest reduced around 510 V-J features to 10 to 15, which were used in a naive Bayes classifier (R e1071). No statistical method was used to fix the sample size in advance, and group allocation was not hidden from the investigators. The paper describes TCR Vbeta CDR3 sequencing of 135 peripheral blood samples, made up of 43 ophthalmopathy patients, roughly 75 hyperthyroidism patients and about 17 progressor patients.

The V gene is TRBV18 and the J gene is TRBJ2-1; the D gene lacks a confident call. The receptor's source is a young woman with Graves disease. Donor details come from another sample of the same person, matched by shared clones. The material was peripheral blood mononuclear cells (PBMCs), obtained at new diagnosis, from a patient treated with antithyroid drugs. The CDR3 amino acid sequence is: CASSSIRDNEQFF. The sequence in DNA is TGTGCCAGCTCGTCTATTCGCGACAATGAGCAGTTCTTC. The CDR3, completed at both ends by the reference TRBV18 and TRBJ2-1 genes, gives the full variable domain NAGVMQNPRHLVRRRGQEARLRCSPMKGHSHVYWYRQLPEEGLKFMVYLQKENIIDESGMPKERFSAEFPKEGPSILRIQQVVRGDSAAYFCASSSIRDNEQFFGPGTRLTVL.